The clone carrying this T cell receptor (beta chain) occurred a few times. Its specificity is not known. Each patient was aged 18 to 65 and had newly diagnosed hyperthyroidism of under 2 months' duration. Uncontrolled infection, other autoimmune disease, pregnancy or lactation excluded patients. These data come from a study of T cells in Graves' hyperthyroidism and ophthalmopathy. Unmatched junction bases numbered 17, after V lost 6 bases and J lost 8 bases. The CDR3 has 16 residues. Looked up from germline, CDR1 is SGHTA and CDR2 is FQGNSA. TCR beta CDR3 regions were amplified from RNA transcripts. The TCR CDR3 first-round RT-PCR relied on the HTBI primer set. Using its own MiXCR run on the multiplex PCR reads, TCRdb lists one record per CDR3 protein. The data contain hundreds of thousands of distinct CDR3 sequences, roughly 46% of them singletons. Overall study findings and caveats: Most thyroid clonotypes expanded above 0.001 appeared in blood too. Stable hyperthyroidism was told apart from ophthalmopathy by a model built on 13 V-J features.

Source material: peripheral blood or thyroid tissue (not recorded which). The rearrangement links TRBV7-2 to TRBJ1-2, with 8 positions matching TRBD1. This sequence was found in a woman aged 18-29 years with Graves' hyperthyroidism. The CDR3 reads CASSPHDDRGSRGYTF. DNA for the CDR3: TGTGCCAGCAGTCCGCACGACGACAGGGGTTCCCGCGGCTACACCTTC.